This TCR beta chain was obtained from a study of control samples from healthy donors and cancer patients. Germline CDR1 and CDR2: SGHAT and FQNNGV. CDR3 length: 15 residues. Trimming left V 5 bases short and J 4 bases short, with 14 bases between. Profiled with immunoSEQ multiplex PCR; TCRdb holds only in-frame clones, not every one. Found here are about 160,000 clones, 94% of them singletons; the top ten hold around 8%. This chain uses TRBV11-2 with TRBJ1-4; no definite D call. The sample was blood. This receptor was obtained from a woman aged 40 to 50 in good health. CDR3 sequence reads: CASSPKALDNEKLFF. The CDR3 bases are TGTGCCAGCAGCCCGAAGGCGTTGGATAATGAAAAACTGTTTTTT.